Shown below are 8 T cell receptor beta chains from a single sample sequenced in a study of T-cell memory formation after mild COVID-19. TCRdb itself ran the 5' RACE reads through MiXCR, one entry per CDR3 protein. The sample has roughly 89,000 distinct CDR3 sequences, more than 12% seen once. Sequenced material: PBMCs or a T cell subset sorted from them (not recorded which). The receptors derive from a man aged 18-30 years who had mild COVID-19 (a few samples of this study predate the infection). Cell type and time point are not known.

The chain links TRBV29-1 to TRBJ1-5; possible D gene TRBD1, 6 bases. CDR3 length: 13 residues. V was pared by 2 bases and J by 6 bases, with 11 bases between. In germline, CDR1 is SQVTM, CDR2 ANQGSEA. The CDR3 protein is CSVEMGAVQPQHF. In nucleotides, the CDR3 is TGCAGCGTTGAAATGGGGGCGGTTCAGCCCCAGCATTTT.

In its sample, this clonotype was seen many times. The V gene is TRBV4-2, the J gene TRBJ1-1; the match to TRBD1 covers 7 bases. Germline values: CDR1 LGHNA, CDR2 YNFKEQ. The V and J ends lost 5 bases and 5 bases, in that order; junction bases with no gene match: 11. This CDR3 has 15 amino acids. The CDR3 DNA reads as TGTGCCAGCAGCACCCAGACAGGGATGGGGACTGAAGCTTTCTTT. Amino acid sequence: CASSTQTGMGTEAFF.

The chain is built from TRBV6-5 and TRBJ2-5, with D perhaps matching TRBD2 (5 bases). This CDR3 is 15 amino acids long. With 1 base removed from V and 3 bases from J, the gap between germline ends came to 12 bases. Per the germline V gene, CDR1 is MNHEY and CDR2 is SVGAGI. The CDR3 DNA reads as TGTGCCAGCAGTTACTTGAAGGACGGGAAAGAGACCCAGTACTTC. It codes for CASSYLKDGKETQYF.

The rearrangement links TRBV12-3 or TRBV12-4 to TRBJ2-3, with TRBD1 as a possible D gene (6 bases). The CDR3 contains 14 residues. The V gene lost 5 bases and the J gene lost 6 bases, with 15 bases spanning the gap. CDR3 sequence reads: CASSPKTGPDTQYF. As DNA, the CDR3 is TGTGCCAGCAGTCCTAAGACAGGCCCGGATACGCAGTATTTT.

The chain links TRBV9 to TRBJ1-6; no reliable D call. Germline V gene sequence: CDR1 SGDLS, CDR2 YYNGEE. There are 14 residues in the CDR3. Trimming cost V 3 bases and J 9 bases, with 13 bases left between them. This CDR3 is CASSGRGYLSPLHF. CDR3 in DNA: TGTGCCAGCAGCGGAAGAGGATACCTTTCACCCCTCCACTTT.

The chain has TRBV29-1 and TRBJ2-7; unclear D gene. This CDR3 comprises 13 residues. The V gene's germline CDR1 is SQVTM and CDR2 ANQGSEA. V was shortened by 7 bases and J by 0 bases, with 13 bases between the two germline ends. Here the CDR3 reads CSASVGSSYEQYF. The CDR3 DNA follows: TGCAGCGCCTCCGTAGGATCCTCCTACGAGCAGTACTTC.

The chain recombines TRBV6-5 with TRBJ2-3; TRBD2 matches at 10 bases. The CDR3 is 15 residues long. V shed 2 bases and J 5 bases; nucleotides not matched to a gene: 4. CDR1 MNHEY and CDR2 SVGAGI come from the germline V gene. The CDR3 here is CASSYASGGGDTQYF. The CDR3 nucleotides read TGTGCCAGCAGTTACGCTAGCGGGGGAGGAGATACGCAGTATTTT.

V is TRBV5-1 and J is TRBJ1-5; maybe TRBD1 (6 bases). The CDR3 sequence is 14 residues long. Germline-derived CDR1 and CDR2 are SGHRS and YFSETQ. The ends were cut back, 3 bases at V and 6 bases at J, with 13 bases in the middle. CDR3 DNA: TGCGCCAGCAGCTGGGGGGCGGGGGTTCAGCCCCAGCATTTT. Its protein is CASSWGAGVQPQHF.